This is a list of T cell receptor beta chains from one sample in a study of OX40 agonist ivuxolimab in advanced cancers. Repertoires were generated with immunoSEQ multiplex PCR, while TCRdb's copy carries only in-frame clones and drops some. The sample carries more than 95,000 clones, over 85% recorded once. Sequencing used CD4+ or CD8+ T cells sorted from blood, obtained in a trial of the OX40 agonist ivuxolimab. The source of these receptors is an adult with an advanced solid tumor such as melanoma, head and neck, liver or kidney cancer. CDR3s include the opening cysteine and the closing phenylalanine or tryptophan. Fields, in order: D gene, clone size, V gene, J gene, CDR3 DNA, CDR3 protein. D genes are given only for firm matches. Clone size, where shown, is once, few, many, or a class for clones that have expanded.

>NA|few|TRBV15|TRBJ1-6
TGTGCCACCAGCAGGCACAATTCACCCCTCCACTTT
CATSRHNSPLHF
>NA|NA|TRBV18|TRBJ1-2
TGTGCCAGCTCACCGAACAGGGACCTCTATGGCTACACCTTC
CASSPNRDLYGYTF
>NA|once|TRBV6-5|TRBJ2-7
TGTGCCAGCAGCTCCGGACAGTCCTACGAGCAGTACTTC
CASSSGQSYEQYF
>NA|NA|TRBV21-1|TRBJ2-5
TGTGCCAGCAGCGGGAATACTAGCGGGGGGTTCGAGACCCAGTACTTC
CASSGNTSGGFETQYF
>TRBD1|NA|TRBV4-1|TRBJ1-2
TGCGCCAGCAGCCAAGATAGAGCAGGGGGAAACTATGGCTACACCTTC
CASSQDRAGGNYGYTF
>NA|NA|TRBV4-2|TRBJ2-7
TGTGCCAGCAGCCAAGGGGCAGGGGGGAGCTCCTACGAGCAGTACTTC
CASSQGAGGSSYEQYF
>NA|NA|TRBV5-1|TRBJ1-4
TGCGCCAGCAGCGTCGGTGGGACTAATGAAAAACTGTTTTTT
CASSVGGTNEKLFF
>NA|NA|TRBV27|TRBJ2-3
TGTGCCAGCAGTTTATCGGGGGCTCGGACAGATACGCAGTATTTT
CASSLSGARTDTQYF
>TRBD1|NA|TRBV10-3|TRBJ1-2
TGTGCCATCAGTGTGACAGGGCTTGGCTACACCTTC
CAISVTGLGYTF
>NA|NA|TRBV7-6|TRBJ2-1
TGTGCCAGCAGCTTAGAAGTGGGTAGGGGAGCCAATGAGCAGTTCTTC
CASSLEVGRGANEQFF
>NA|NA|TRBV29-1|TRBJ1-2
TGCAGCGTTGAGGGTTTGGGGGGCAACTATGGCTACACCTTC
CSVEGLGGNYGYTF
>TRBD1|NA|TRBV4-3|TRBJ1-1
TGCGCCAGCAGCCCGGGACAGGGTCGCGGCGGAACTGAAGCTTTCTTT
CASSPGQGRGGTEAFF
>NA|NA|TRBV11-2|TRBJ2-5
TGTGCCAGCAGCGCCCAGACGGGGACCCAGTACTTC
CASSAQTGTQYF
>TRBD1|NA|TRBV6-4|TRBJ1-2
TGTGCCAGCAGCGCGACAGGGGCGGTGGACTACACCTTC
CASSATGAVDYTF
>NA|NA|TRBV29-1|TRBJ1-2
TGCAGCGTTGGTTCAGGGGATGTAGGCTACACCTTC
CSVGSGDVGYTF
>TRBD1|NA|TRBV9|TRBJ2-3
TGTGCCAGCAGCCCCCGACAGGGGGCGCAGGGAGATACGCAGTATTTT
CASSPRQGAQGDTQYF
>NA|few|TRBV28|TRBJ2-7
TGTGCCAGCTCCTCCCCCCCGTCACAGTACGAGCAGTACTTC
CASSSPPSQYEQYF
>TRBD1|NA|TRBV6-6|TRBJ1-4
TGTGCCAGCAGGGGGACAGGGGATAATGAAAAACTGTTTTTT
CASRGTGDNEKLFF
>TRBD1|NA|TRBV4-3|TRBJ1-2
TGCGCCAGCAGGTATAGACAGGGCTATGGCTACACCTTC
CASRYRQGYGYTF
>NA|NA|TRBV27|TRBJ1-2
TGTGCCAGCAGTTCCGGGTTCCGTTACGGCTACACCTTC
CASSSGFRYGYTF
>TRBD1|NA|TRBV9|TRBJ1-5
TGTGCCAGCAGCATCACCTGGGGACAGGGAGGGGGTCAGCCCCAGCATTTT
CASSITWGQGGGQPQHF
>NA|NA|TRBV14|TRBJ2-6
TGTGCCAGCAGCCAAGCCCGTCAGTTCTGGGCCAACGTCCTGACTTTC
CASSQARQFWANVLTF
>NA|NA|TRBV2|TRBJ1-2
TGTGCCAGCAGCGGGGGGGAGGGCCTTGGCTACACCTTC
CASSGGEGLGYTF
>TRBD2|NA|TRBV6-6|TRBJ2-7
TGTGCCAGCAGCTTGGGACTAGCCTCCCGGCAGTACTTC
CASSLGLASRQYF
>TRBD1|NA|TRBV5-1|TRBJ2-5
TGCGCCAGCAGCTCGACCGGGACAGGGGGCCGGGCGGGGGAGACCCAGTACTTC
CASSSTGTGGRAGETQYF
>NA|few|TRBV4-1|TRBJ1-1
TGCGCCAGCAGCCAAGAAACAAAATTGGAAGCTTTCTTT
CASSQETKLEAFF
>NA|NA|TRBV11-3|TRBJ2-7
TGTGCCAGCAGTCTCGGACCGGGTTCCCCCTACGAGCAGTACTTC
CASSLGPGSPYEQYF
>TRBD1|NA|TRBV10-3|TRBJ2-1
TGTGCCATCAAACCGACAGGGGGGTTTAATGAGCAGTTCTTC
CAIKPTGGFNEQFF
>NA|few|TRBV20-1|TRBJ2-3
TGCAGTGCTAGAGAAAATACGCAGTATTTT
CSARENTQYF
>TRBD1|NA|TRBV28|TRBJ1-2
TGTGCCAGCAGGATAGCGGGACAGGGGGCTGATAACTATGGCTACACCTTC
CASRIAGQGADNYGYTF
>NA|NA|TRBV7-2|TRBJ1-4
TGTGCCAGCAGCTTCGGAGGGCGGGAAAAACTGTTTTTT
CASSFGGREKLFF
>NA|once|TRBV7-9|TRBJ1-4
TGTGCCAGCAGCTTAGGGGGGAGCTCCCCTGAAAAACTGTTTTTT
CASSLGGSSPEKLFF
>NA|NA|TRBV5-8|TRBJ1-6
TGTGCCAGCAGCCCCGGACGGGATAATTCACCCCTCCACTTT
CASSPGRDNSPLHF
>NA|NA|TRBV28|TRBJ1-1
TGTGCCAGCAGTTCCGGGGTTACTGAAGCTTTCTTT
CASSSGVTEAFF
>NA|NA|TRBV30|TRBJ2-3
TGTGCCTGGAGCGGACCCTTAGATACGCAGTATTTT
CAWSGPLDTQYF
>NA|NA|TRBV6-1|TRBJ2-4
TGTGCCAGCACCTCCCCCGGGGGCATAAACATTCAGTACTTC
CASTSPGGINIQYF
>NA|once|TRBV7-2|TRBJ2-7
TGTGCCAGCAGCTTAGTGCCAGCCCCTCAGTACTTC
CASSLVPAPQYF
>TRBD1|NA|TRBV13|TRBJ2-3
TGTGCCAGCAGCTTAGGGTGGGGGACAGGCACAGATACGCAGTATTTT
CASSLGWGTGTDTQYF
>TRBD2|NA|TRBV18|TRBJ2-3
TGTGCCAGTCAACCCCTAGCGGGGGAGGCAGATACGCAGTATTTT
CASQPLAGEADTQYF
>NA|NA|TRBV10-3|TRBJ1-5
TGTGCCATCAGTGAGTCGAGGGACAGCAATCAGCCCCAGCATTTT
CAISESRDSNQPQHF
>NA|NA|TRBV7-9|TRBJ2-7
TGTGCCAGCAGCCCCGTAGCTAGCAACTCCTACGAGCAGTACTTC
CASSPVASNSYEQYF
>TRBD2|NA|TRBV7-9|TRBJ2-1
TGTGCCAGCAGCTCACTAGCGGGGGGGAGCAATGAGCAGTTCTTC
CASSSLAGGSNEQFF
>NA|few|TRBV5-4|TRBJ2-3
TGTGCCAGCAGCCCCGGGGGCAGGGCTAAGACAGATACGCAGTATTTT
CASSPGGRAKTDTQYF
>TRBD2|NA|TRBV13|TRBJ2-7
TGTGCCAGCAGGTCCTTTGGGACTAGCGGTTTGTACGAGCAGTACTTC
CASRSFGTSGLYEQYF
>TRBD2|NA|TRBV4-3|TRBJ2-3
TGCGCCAGCAGCCAAGTTCTAGCGGGGGGGCTGGAAGATACGCAGTATTTT
CASSQVLAGGLEDTQYF
>TRBD1|NA|TRBV6-5|TRBJ1-3
TGTGCCACCCAAAGGACAGGGGAGGTTGGAAACACCATATATTTT
CATQRTGEVGNTIYF
>TRBD1|NA|TRBV7-2|TRBJ1-5
TGTGCCAGCAGCTTATCCGGGACAGGTATTAATCAGCCCCAGCATTTT
CASSLSGTGINQPQHF
>NA|once|TRBV28|TRBJ1-2
TGTGCCAGCAGGAGCGGGGGCGCGGGGCCAAGCGGTGGCTACACCTTC
CASRSGGAGPSGGYTF
>NA|NA|TRBV2|TRBJ2-2
TGTGCCAGCAATAACGGGGACACCGGGGAGCTGTTTTTT
CASNNGDTGELFF
>NA|once|TRBV6-6|TRBJ1-1
TGTGCCAGCAGGGGCGGGGTGACAGGCGGGAACACTGAAGCTTTCTTT
CASRGGVTGGNTEAFF
>NA|NA|TRBV19|TRBJ2-7
TGTGCCAGTAGTAGGGGCCCGGGGGATTCCCGGGACGAGCAGTACTTC
CASSRGPGDSRDEQYF
>TRBD1|NA|TRBV5-1|TRBJ2-2
TGCGCCAGCAGCTTGGCCCCAGGGGGCGGGGAGCTGTTTTTT
CASSLAPGGGELFF